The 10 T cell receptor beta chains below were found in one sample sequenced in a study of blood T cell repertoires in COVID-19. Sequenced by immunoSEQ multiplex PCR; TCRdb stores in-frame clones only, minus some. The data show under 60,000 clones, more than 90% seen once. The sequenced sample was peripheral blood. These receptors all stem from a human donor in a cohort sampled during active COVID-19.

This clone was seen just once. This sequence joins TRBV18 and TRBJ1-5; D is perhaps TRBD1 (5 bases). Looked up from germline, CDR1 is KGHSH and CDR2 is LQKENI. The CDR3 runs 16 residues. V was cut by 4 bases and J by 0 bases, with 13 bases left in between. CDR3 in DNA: TGTGCCAGCTCACTCCGACAGTCCCTTAGCAATCAGCCCCAGCATTTT. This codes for CASSLRQSLSNQPQHF.

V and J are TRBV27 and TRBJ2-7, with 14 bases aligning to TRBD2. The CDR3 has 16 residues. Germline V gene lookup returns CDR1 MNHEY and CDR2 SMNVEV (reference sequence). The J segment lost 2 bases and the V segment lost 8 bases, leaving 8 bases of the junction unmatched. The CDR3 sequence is CASRDRLAGGTYEQYF. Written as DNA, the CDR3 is TGTGCCAGCCGGGATAGACTAGCGGGAGGGACCTACGAGCAGTACTTC.

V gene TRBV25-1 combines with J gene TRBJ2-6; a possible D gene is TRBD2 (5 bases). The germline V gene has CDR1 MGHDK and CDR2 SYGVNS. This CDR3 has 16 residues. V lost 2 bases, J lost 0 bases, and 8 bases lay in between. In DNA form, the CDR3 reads TGTGCCAGCAGTGAACCCGACTACTCTGGGGCCAACGTCCTGACTTTC. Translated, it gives CASSEPDYSGANVLTF.

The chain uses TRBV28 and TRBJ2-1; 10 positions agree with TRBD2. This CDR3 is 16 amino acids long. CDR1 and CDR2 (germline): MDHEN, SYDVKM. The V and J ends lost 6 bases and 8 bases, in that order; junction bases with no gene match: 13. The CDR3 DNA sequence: TGTGCCAGCAGCACAGGCCTAGCGGGAGTTGAGGATGAGCAGTTCTTC. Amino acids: CASSTGLAGVEDEQFF.

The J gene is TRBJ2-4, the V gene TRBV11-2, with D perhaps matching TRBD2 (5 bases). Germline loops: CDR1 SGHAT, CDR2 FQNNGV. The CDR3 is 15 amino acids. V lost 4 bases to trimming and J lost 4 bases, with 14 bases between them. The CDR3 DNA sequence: TGTGCCAGCAGCTGGAGGACCTATCGGAAAAACATTCAGTACTTC. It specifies CASSWRTYRKNIQYF.

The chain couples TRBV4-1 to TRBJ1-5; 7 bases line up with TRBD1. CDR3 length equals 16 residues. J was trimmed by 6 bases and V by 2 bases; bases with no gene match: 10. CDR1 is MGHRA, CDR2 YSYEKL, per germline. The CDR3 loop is CASSQSLDRVFQPQHF. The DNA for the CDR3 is TGCGCCAGCAGCCAATCCTTAGACAGGGTATTTCAGCCCCAGCATTTT.

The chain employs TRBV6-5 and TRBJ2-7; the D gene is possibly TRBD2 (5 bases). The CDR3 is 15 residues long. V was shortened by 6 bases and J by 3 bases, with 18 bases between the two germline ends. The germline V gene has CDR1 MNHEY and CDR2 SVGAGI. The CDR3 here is CASRPQPRGGYEQYV. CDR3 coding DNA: TGTGCCAGCAGGCCACAGCCCCGCGGAGGCTACGAGCAGTACGTC.

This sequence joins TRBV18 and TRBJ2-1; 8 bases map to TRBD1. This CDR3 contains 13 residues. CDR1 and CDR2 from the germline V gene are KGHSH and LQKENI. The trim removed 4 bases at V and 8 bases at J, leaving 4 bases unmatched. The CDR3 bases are TGTGCCAGCTCACTCGGACAGGGCGATGAGCAGTTCTTC. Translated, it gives CASSLGQGDEQFF. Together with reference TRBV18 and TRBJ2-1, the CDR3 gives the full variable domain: NAGVMQNPRHLVRRRGQEARLRCSPMKGHSHVYWYRQLPEEGLKFMVYLQKENIIDESGMPKERFSAEFPKEGPSILRIQQVVRGDSAAYFCASSLGQGDEQFFGPGTRLTVL.

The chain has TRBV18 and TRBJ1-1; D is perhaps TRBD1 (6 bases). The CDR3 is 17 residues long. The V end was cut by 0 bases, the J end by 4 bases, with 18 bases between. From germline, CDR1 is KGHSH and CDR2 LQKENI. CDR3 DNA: TGTGCCAGCTCACCACCGGGGGCAGGGCTTGTGAGCACTGAAGCTTTCTTT. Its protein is CASSPPGAGLVSTEAFF.

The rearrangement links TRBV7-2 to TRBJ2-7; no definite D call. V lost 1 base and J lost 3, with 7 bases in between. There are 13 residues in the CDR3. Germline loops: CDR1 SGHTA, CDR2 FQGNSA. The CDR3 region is CASSLELVYEQYV. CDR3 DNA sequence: TGTGCCAGCAGCTTAGAGCTGGTCTACGAGCAGTACGTC.